The entry that follows covers one T cell receptor beta chain sequence. Profiling relied on immunoSEQ multiplex PCR, and the TCRdb table lists in-frame clones only, not all of them. The data contain roughly 32,000 clones, around 86% of them singletons. These data belong to a study of blood T cell repertoires in COVID-19. About the study: T cells, B-cell-depleted T cells, or PBMCs supplied cDNA or gDNA.

V was clipped by 5 bases and J by 3 bases, with 11 bases between them. The germline V gene encodes CDR1 SGHKS and CDR2 YYEKEE (reference sequence). The CDR3 covers 13 residues. J is TRBJ1-2 and V is TRBV5-5; D remains ambiguous. The receptor was derived from a man between 60 and 75 years old with active COVID-19. The sequenced material came from peripheral blood. The CDR3 DNA reads TGTGCCAGCAGTACGGGGTCCTACTATGGCTACACCTTC. The encoded protein is CASSTGSYYGYTF.